The present entry profiles one T cell receptor beta chain with its context. What it recognizes is unknown. The data belong to a study of shared clonotypes between healthy human individuals. Genomic DNA belonging to each subset was distributed in equal measure over several immunoSEQ plates. The table came from immunoSEQ multiplex PCR; TCRdb's copy has only in-frame clones and leaves some out. The table includes about 640,000 clones, approximately 75% detected once. CD4+ cell separation produced CD45RA+ naive and CD45RA-negative memory subsets. Study-wide results and caveats: Non-shared clonotypes displayed generation probabilities falling below those of clonotypes present in all four donors. Tissue TCR repertoires likely differ from these blood-only repertoires.

Germline trimming cut 4 bases from V and 7 bases from J; bases unmatched to any gene: 3. The CDR3 consists of 13 residues. CDR1 and CDR2 from the germline V gene are SQVTM and ANQGSEA. The sample taken for sequencing was memory CD4+ T cells sorted from blood. Noted subset: CD45RA-negative fraction. The V call is TRBV29-1, the J call TRBJ2-1; 11 bases are shared with TRBD2. The TCR was taken from a woman in her 30s in good health. The CDR3 DNA follows: TGCAGCGTTGGACTAGCGGGACCAAATGAGCAGTTCTTC. It specifies CSVGLAGPNEQFF.